This passage covers 3 T cell receptor beta chains from one sample sequenced in a study of PD-L1 blockade in urothelial cancer. Time point described: pretreatment peripheral blood. The table came from immunoSEQ multiplex PCR; TCRdb's copy has only in-frame clones and leaves some out. The repertoire includes 15,000 to 20,000 clones, approximately 91% of them detected once, and roughly an eighth sits in the top ten. This material consisted of PBMCs, taken around atezolizumab (anti-PD-L1) treatment. These TCRs come from a man in his sixties or seventies with urothelial cancer.

V and J are TRBV10-1 and TRBJ1-1; D is unresolved. Per the germline V gene, CDR1 is WNHNN and CDR2 is SYGVQD (reference sequence). The CDR3 totals 13 residues. V lost 4 bases and J 0 bases, leaving 6 bases between the germline ends. The CDR3 here is CASSAPVNTEAFF. The DNA of the CDR3 is TGCGCCAGCAGTGCCCCGGTGAACACTGAAGCTTTCTTT.

The chain has TRBV5-1 and TRBJ2-2; 12 positions agree with TRBD1. This CDR3 has 18 amino acids. V lost 4 bases, J lost 6 bases, and 13 bases stayed unmatched. CDR1 is SGHRS and CDR2 is YFSETQ in the germline V gene. In DNA form, the CDR3 reads TGCGCCAGCAGCAGGACGGGACAGGGGGCGGGGAAGGCCGGGGAGCTGTTTTTT. Translating gives CASSRTGQGAGKAGELFF.

This chain uses TRBV2 with TRBJ1-2; D not certain. Germline CDR1 reads SNHLY; CDR2 reads FYNNEI. The length of the CDR3 is 13 residues. V was pared by 7 bases and J by 5 bases, with 14 bases between. The CDR3 region is CASTLVSRYGYTF. The CDR3 DNA follows: TGTGCCAGCACCTTGGTGAGCAGGTATGGCTACACCTTC.